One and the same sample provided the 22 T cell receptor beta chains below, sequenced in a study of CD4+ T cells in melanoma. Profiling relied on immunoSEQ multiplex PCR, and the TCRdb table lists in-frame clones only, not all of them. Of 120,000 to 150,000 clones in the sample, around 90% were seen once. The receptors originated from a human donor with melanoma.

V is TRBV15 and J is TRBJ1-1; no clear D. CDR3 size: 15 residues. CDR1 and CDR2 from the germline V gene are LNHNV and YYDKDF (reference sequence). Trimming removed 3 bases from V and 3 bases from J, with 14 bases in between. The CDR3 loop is CATSSKEVGDTEAFF. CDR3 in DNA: TGTGCCACCAGCAGCAAGGAGGTCGGGGACACTGAAGCTTTCTTT.

CDR3 sequence: CSVVGWYTDTQYF. The CDR3 DNA reads as TGCAGCGTTGTAGGCTGGTACACAGATACGCAGTATTTT. V usage is TRBV29-1 and J usage is TRBJ2-3; unclear D gene. Per germline, CDR1 SQVTM and CDR2 ANQGSEA. Trimming stripped 4 bases from V and 2 bases from J, with 10 bases between. The CDR3 runs to 13 residues.

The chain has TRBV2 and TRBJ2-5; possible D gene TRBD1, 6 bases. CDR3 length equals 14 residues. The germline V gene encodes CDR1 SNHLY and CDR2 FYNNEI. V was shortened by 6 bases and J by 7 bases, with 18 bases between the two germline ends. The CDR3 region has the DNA TGTGCCAGCAGAGACAGGACGTCGAGGGGGACCCAGTACTTC. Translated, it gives CASRDRTSRGTQYF. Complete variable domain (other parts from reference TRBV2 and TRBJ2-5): EPEVTQTPSHQVTQMGQEVILRCVPISNHLYFYWYRQILGQKVEFLVSFYNNEISEKSEIFDDQFSVERPDGSNFTLKIRSTKLEDSAMYFCASRDRTSRGTQYFGPGTRLLVL.

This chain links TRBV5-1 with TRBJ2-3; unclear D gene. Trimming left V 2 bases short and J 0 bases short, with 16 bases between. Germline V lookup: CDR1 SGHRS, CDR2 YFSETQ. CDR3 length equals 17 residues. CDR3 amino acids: CASSLHSGGQSTDTQYF. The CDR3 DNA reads TGCGCCAGCAGCTTACACTCCGGCGGCCAGAGCACAGATACGCAGTATTTT.

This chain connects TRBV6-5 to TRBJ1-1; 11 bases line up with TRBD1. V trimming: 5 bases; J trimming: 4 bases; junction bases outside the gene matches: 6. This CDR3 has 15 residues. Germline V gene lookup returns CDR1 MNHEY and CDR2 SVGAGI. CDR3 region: CASSTVGTGGTEAFF. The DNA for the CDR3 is TGTGCCAGCAGTACGGTCGGGACAGGGGGCACTGAAGCTTTCTTT.

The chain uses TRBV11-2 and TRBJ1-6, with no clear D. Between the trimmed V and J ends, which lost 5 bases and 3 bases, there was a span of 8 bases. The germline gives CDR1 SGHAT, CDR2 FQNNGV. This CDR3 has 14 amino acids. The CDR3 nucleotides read TGTGCCAGCAGCGCGGCCATCTATAATTCACCCCTCCACTTT. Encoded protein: CASSAAIYNSPLHF.

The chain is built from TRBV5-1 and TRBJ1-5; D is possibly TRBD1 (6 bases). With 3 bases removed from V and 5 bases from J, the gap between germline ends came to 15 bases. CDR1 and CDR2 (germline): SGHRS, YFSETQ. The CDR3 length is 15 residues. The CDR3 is CASSSGGGIDQPQHF. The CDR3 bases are TGCGCCAGCAGCTCGGGAGGGGGGATCGATCAGCCCCAGCATTTT.

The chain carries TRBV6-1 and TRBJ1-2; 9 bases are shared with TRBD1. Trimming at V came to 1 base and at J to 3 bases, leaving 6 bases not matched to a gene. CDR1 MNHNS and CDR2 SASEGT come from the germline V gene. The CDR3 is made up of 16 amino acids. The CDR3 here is CASSEGGQGTDYGYTF. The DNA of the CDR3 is TGTGCCAGCAGTGAAGGGGGACAGGGTACGGACTATGGCTACACCTTC.

CDR3 region: CASSSSTDTQYF. In DNA form, the CDR3 reads TGTGCCAGCAGCTCGAGCACAGATACGCAGTATTTT. The rearrangement uses TRBV11-3 and TRBJ2-3, with D unresolved. CDR3 length equals 12 residues. Germline V gene data show CDR1 as SGHNT and CDR2 as YENEEA. Trimming stripped 4 bases from V and 0 bases from J, with 2 bases between.

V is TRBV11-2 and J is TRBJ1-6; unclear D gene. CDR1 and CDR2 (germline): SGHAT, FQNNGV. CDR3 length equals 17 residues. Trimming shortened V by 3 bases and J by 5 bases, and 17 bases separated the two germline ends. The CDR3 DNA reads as TGTGCCAGCAGCTTGTACCTAAGACCGAAAGATAATTCACCCCTCCACTTT. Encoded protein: CASSLYLRPKDNSPLHF.

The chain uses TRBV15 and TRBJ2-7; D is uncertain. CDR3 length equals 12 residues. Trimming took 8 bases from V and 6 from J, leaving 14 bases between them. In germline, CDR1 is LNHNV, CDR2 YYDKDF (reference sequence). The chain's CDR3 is CATPAQPLEQYF. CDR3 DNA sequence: TGTGCCACCCCCGCACAGCCGCTCGAGCAGTACTTC.

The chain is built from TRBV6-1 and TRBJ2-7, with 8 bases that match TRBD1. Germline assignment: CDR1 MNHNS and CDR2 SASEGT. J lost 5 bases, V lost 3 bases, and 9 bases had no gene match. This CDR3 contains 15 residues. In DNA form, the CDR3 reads TGTGCCAGCAGTGATCCCAGGGGGCGTTCGGACGAGCAGTACTTC. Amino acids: CASSDPRGRSDEQYF.

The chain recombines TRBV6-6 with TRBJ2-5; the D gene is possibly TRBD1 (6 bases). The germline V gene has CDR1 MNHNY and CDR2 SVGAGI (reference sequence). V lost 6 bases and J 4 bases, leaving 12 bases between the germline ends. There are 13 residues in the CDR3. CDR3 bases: TGTGCCAGCAGATCAGGGGCCTTAGAGACCCAGTACTTC. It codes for CASRSGALETQYF.

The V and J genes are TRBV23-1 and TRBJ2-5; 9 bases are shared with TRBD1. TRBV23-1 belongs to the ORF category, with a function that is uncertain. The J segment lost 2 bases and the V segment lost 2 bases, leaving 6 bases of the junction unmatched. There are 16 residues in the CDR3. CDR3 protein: CASSQQLGQGQETQYF. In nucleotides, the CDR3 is TGCGCCAGCAGTCAACAATTGGGACAGGGTCAAGAGACCCAGTACTTC.

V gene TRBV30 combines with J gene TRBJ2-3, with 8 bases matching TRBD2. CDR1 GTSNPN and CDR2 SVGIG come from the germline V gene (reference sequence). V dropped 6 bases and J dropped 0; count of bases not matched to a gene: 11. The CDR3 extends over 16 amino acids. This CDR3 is CACGGFLAGSTDTQYF. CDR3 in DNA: TGTGCCTGTGGGGGCTTCTTAGCGGGGAGCACAGATACGCAGTATTTT. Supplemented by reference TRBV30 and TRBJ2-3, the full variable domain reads SQTIHQWPATLVQPVGSPLSLECTVEGTSNPNLYWYRQAAGRGLQLLFYSVGIGQISSEVPQNLSASRPQDRQFILSSKKLLLSDSGFYLCACGGFLAGSTDTQYFGPGTRLTVL.

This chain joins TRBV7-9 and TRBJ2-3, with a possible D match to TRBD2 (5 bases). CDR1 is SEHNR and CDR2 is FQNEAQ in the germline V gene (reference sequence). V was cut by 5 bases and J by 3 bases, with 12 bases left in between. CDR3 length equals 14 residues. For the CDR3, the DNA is TGTGCCAGCAGCCCCGGGGATCGAACAGATACGCAGTATTTT. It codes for CASSPGDRTDTQYF.

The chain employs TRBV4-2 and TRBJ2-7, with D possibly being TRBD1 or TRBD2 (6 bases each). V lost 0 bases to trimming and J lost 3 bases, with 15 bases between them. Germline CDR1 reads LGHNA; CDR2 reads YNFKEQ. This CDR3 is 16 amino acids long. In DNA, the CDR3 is TGTGCCAGCAGCCAAGACTTAGGGAGGACAGACTACGAGCAGTACTTC. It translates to CASSQDLGRTDYEQYF.

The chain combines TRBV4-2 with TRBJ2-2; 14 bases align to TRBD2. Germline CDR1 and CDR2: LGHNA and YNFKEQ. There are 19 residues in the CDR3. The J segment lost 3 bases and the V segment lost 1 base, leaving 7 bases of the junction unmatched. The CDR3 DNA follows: TGTGCCAGCAGCCAAGCACCGGGACTAGCGGGGGCCTACACCGGGGAGCTGTTTTTT. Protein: CASSQAPGLAGAYTGELFF.

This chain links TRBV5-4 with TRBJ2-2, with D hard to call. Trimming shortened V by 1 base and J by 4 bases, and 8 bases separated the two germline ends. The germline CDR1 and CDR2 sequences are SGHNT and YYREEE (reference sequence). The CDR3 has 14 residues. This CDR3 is CASSLRRGTGELFF. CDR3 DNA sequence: TGTGCCAGCAGCTTGCGTCGAGGCACCGGGGAGCTGTTTTTT.

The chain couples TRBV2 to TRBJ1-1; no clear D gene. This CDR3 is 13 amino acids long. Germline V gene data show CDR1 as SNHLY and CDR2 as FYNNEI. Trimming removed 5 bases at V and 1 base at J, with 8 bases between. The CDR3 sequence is CASSTKGNTEAFF. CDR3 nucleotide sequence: TGTGCCAGCAGTACTAAGGGGAACACTGAAGCTTTCTTT.

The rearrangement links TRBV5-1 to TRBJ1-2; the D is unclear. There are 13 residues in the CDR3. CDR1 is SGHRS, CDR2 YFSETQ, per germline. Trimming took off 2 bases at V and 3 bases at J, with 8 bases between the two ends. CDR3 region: CASSLRTDYGYTF. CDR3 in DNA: TGCGCCAGCAGCTTAAGGACGGACTATGGCTACACCTTC.

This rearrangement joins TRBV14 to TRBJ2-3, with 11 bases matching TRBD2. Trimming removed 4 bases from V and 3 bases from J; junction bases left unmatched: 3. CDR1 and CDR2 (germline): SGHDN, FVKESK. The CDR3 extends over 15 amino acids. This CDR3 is CASSRLAGFTDTQYF. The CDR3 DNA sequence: TGTGCCAGCAGCCGACTAGCGGGGTTTACAGATACGCAGTATTTT.